This record concerns one TCR beta chain sequence. The CDR3 loop spans 17 amino acids. Trimming stripped 0 bases from V and 0 bases from J, with 11 bases between. Germline V gives CDR1 MGHRA, CDR2 YSYEKL. This sample is part of a study of cytomegalovirus exposure and HLA in healthy donors. Amplification used 60 Vbeta primers and 13 Jbeta primers. The assay was immunoSEQ multiplex PCR, and TCRdb's table has in-frame clones only and misses some. Of 90,000 to 100,000 clones detected, more than 60% appear once; the ten largest clones hold around 15%. The clonotype was recovered from a man in his sixties in good health and CMV-seropositive. J is TRBJ1-4 and V is TRBV4-1, with D hard to call. Sequenced material: PBMCs. The DNA for the CDR3 is TGCGCCAGCAGCCAAGAGCCATCGGGTGCAACTAATGAAAAACTGTTTTTT. It encodes CASSQEPSGATNEKLFF.